This T cell receptor beta chain was found in a study of cytomegalovirus exposure and HLA in healthy donors. Study context: The 120 or so validation repertoires and the roughly 690 first-cohort repertoires shared a platform, a later analysis reported.

Germline CDR1 GTSNPN, CDR2 SVGIG (reference sequence). The CDR3 is 17 residues long. The ends lost 2 bases at V and 2 bases at J; junction bases unmatched: 13. The donors were members of the validation cohort comprising 120 subjects, separate from the roughly 680-subject first cohort. The assay was immunoSEQ multiplex PCR, and TCRdb's table has in-frame clones only and misses some. The sample holds about 160,000 clones, about 96% seen once. This receptor was obtained from a woman younger than 30 in good health and CMV-seronegative. The chain couples TRBV30 to TRBJ2-5; 8 bases align to TRBD2. Sequenced material: PBMCs. CDR3 sequence reads: CAWSHPGGVAIQETQYF. The CDR3 nucleotides read TGTGCCTGGAGTCACCCGGGGGGGGTGGCGATTCAAGAGACCCAGTACTTC.